This T cell receptor (beta chain) stems from a study of OX40 agonist ivuxolimab in advanced cancers. The wider study: Dose-escalation patients had hepatocellular carcinoma, melanoma, renal cell or head and neck cancer. Three patients, one with hepatocellular carcinoma and two with cutaneous melanoma, achieved partial responses. Study outcomes and limitations: Expanded clones belonging to CD8+ T cells outnumbered, on average, those of CD4+.

Per the germline V gene, CDR1 is SGHNT and CDR2 is YENEEA. V lost 2 bases, J lost 4 bases, and 9 bases lay in between. The CDR3 sequence is 14 residues long. Autoimmune disease history or systemic immunosuppression led to patient exclusion. Only in-frame clones appear in the TCRdb table, and some are missing; sequencing was by immunoSEQ multiplex PCR. Among 50,000 to 75,000 clones listed, approximately 91% were seen once. Regarding this clone: The antigen is unknown.

This TCR was sampled from an adult with an advanced solid tumor such as melanoma, head and neck, liver or kidney cancer. The chain couples TRBV11-3 to TRBJ2-1, with D possibly TRBD2 on 5 matching bases. The source was CD4+ or CD8+ T cells sorted from blood, collected in a trial of the OX40 agonist ivuxolimab. The CDR3 sequence: CASSLSSGYNEQFF. The CDR3 DNA follows: TGTGCCAGCAGCTTAAGTTCGGGGTACAATGAGCAGTTCTTC.